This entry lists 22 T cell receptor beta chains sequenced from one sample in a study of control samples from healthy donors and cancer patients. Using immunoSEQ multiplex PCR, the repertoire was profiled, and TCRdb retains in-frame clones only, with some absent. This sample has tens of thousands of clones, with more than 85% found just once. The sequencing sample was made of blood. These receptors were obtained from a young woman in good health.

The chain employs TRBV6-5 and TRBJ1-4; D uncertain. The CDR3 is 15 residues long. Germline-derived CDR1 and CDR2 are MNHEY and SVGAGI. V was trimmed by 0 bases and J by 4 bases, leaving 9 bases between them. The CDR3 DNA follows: TGTGCCAGCAGTTACTCGGGCACCGGTAATGAAAAACTGTTTTTT. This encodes CASSYSGTGNEKLFF.

CDR3: CASGPTRVFNQPQHF. In DNA, the CDR3 is TGTGCCAGCGGACCCACCCGGGTGTTCAATCAGCCCCAGCATTTT. The rearrangement joins TRBV7-8 to TRBJ1-5; D unresolved. Trimming took 8 bases from V and 3 from J, leaving 17 bases between them. There are 15 residues in the CDR3. From germline, CDR1 is SGHVS and CDR2 FQNEAQ.

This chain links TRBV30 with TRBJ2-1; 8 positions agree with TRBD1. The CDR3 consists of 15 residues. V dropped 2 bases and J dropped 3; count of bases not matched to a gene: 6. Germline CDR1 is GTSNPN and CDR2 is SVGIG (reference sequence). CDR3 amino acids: CAWSTGGTIYNEQFF. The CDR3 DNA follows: TGTGCCTGGAGTACAGGGGGTACGATCTACAATGAGCAGTTCTTC. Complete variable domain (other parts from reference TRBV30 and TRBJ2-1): SQTIHQWPATLVQPVGSPLSLECTVEGTSNPNLYWYRQAAGRGLQLLFYSVGIGQISSEVPQNLSASRPQDRQFILSSKKLLLSDSGFYLCAWSTGGTIYNEQFFGPGTRLTVL.

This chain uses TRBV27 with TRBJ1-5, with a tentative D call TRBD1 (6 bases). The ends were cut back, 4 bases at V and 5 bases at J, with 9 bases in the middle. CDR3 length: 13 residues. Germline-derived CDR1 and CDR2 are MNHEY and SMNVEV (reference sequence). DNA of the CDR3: TGTGCCAGCAGTTGGGGGGCCCATCAGCCCCAGCATTTT. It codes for CASSWGAHQPQHF.

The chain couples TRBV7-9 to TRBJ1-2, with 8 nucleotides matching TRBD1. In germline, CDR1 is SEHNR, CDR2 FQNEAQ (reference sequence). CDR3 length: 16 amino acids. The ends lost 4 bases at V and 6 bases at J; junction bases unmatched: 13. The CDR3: CASSSRNRQGMDGYTF. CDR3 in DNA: TGTGCCAGCAGCTCCCGGAACCGACAGGGGATGGATGGCTACACCTTC. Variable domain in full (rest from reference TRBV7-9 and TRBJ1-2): DTGVSQNPRHKITKRGQNVTFRCDPISEHNRLYWYRQTLGQGPEFLTYFQNEAQLEKSRLLSDRFSAERPKGSFSTLEIQRTEQGDSAMYLCASSSRNRQGMDGYTFGSGTRLTVV.

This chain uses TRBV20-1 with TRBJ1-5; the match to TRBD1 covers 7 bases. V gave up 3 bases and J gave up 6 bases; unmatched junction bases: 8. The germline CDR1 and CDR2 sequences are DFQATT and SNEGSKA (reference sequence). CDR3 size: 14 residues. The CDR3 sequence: CSASDRAVGQPQHF. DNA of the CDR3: TGCAGTGCTAGTGACAGGGCCGTGGGTCAGCCCCAGCATTTT.

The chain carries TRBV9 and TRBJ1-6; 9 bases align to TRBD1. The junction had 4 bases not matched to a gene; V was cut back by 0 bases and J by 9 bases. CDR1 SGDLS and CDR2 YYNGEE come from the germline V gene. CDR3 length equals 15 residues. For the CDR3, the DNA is TGTGCCAGCAGCGTAGGAACAGGGGGCAGTTCACCCCTCCACTTT. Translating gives CASSVGTGGSSPLHF.

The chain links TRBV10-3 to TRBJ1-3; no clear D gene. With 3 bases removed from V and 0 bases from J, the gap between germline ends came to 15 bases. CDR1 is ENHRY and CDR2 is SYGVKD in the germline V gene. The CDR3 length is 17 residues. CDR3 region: CAISDGFGRTSGNTIYF. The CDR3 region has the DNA TGTGCCATCAGTGACGGATTTGGCAGAACCTCTGGAAACACCATATATTTT.

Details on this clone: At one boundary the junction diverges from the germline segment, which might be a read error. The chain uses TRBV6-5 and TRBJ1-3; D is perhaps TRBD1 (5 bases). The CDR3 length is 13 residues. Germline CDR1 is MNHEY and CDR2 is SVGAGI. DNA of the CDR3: TGCCGCCCACCCGACAGCTCTGGAAACACCATATATTTT. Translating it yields CRPPDSSGNTIYF.

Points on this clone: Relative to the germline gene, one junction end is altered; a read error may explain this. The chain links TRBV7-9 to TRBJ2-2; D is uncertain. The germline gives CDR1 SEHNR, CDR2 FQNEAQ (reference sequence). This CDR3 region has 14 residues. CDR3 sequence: CASRLAADTGELFF. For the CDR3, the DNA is TGTGCCAGCAGGTTAGCAGCCGACACCGGGGAGCTGTTTTTT. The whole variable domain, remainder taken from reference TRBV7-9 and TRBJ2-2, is DTGVSQNPRHKITKRGQNVTFRCDPISEHNRLYWYRQTLGQGPEFLTYFQNEAQLEKSRLLSDRFSAERPKGSFSTLEIQRTEQGDSAMYLCASRLAADTGELFFGEGSRLTVL.

In DNA, the CDR3 is TGCAGCGTTGTATACAGTCTCAGCACAGATACGCAGTATTTT. It yields the protein CSVVYSLSTDTQYF. V gene TRBV29-1 combines with J gene TRBJ2-3; no firm D call. Trimming shortened V by 4 bases and J by 0 bases, and 11 bases separated the two germline ends. Germline V gives CDR1 SQVTM, CDR2 ANQGSEA. The CDR3 has 14 residues.

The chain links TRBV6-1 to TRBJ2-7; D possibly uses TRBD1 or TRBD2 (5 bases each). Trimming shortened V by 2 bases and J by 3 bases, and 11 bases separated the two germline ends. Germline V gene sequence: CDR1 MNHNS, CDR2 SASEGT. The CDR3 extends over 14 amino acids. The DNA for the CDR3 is TGTGCCAGCAGTGAACCGAGGGACGGCTACGAGCAGTACTTC. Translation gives CASSEPRDGYEQYF.

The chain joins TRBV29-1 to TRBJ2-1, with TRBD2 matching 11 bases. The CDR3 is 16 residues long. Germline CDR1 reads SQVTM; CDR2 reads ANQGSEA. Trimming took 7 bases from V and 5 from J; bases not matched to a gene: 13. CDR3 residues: CSADVAGGPHNNEQFF. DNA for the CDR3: TGCAGCGCCGACGTAGCGGGAGGGCCCCATAACAATGAGCAGTTCTTC.

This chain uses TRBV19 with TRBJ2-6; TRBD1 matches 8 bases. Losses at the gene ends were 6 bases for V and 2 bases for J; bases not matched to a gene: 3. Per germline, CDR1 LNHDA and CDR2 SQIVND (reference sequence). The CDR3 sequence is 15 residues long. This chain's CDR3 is CASSSDRAGANVLTF. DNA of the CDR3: TGTGCCAGTAGCTCGGACAGGGCTGGGGCCAACGTCCTGACTTTC. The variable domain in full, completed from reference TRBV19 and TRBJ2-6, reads DGGITQSPKYLFRKEGQNVTLSCEQNLNHDAMYWYRQDPGQGLRLIYYSQIVNDFQKGDIAEGYSVSREKKESFPLTVTSAQKNPTAFYLCASSSDRAGANVLTFGAGSRLTVL.

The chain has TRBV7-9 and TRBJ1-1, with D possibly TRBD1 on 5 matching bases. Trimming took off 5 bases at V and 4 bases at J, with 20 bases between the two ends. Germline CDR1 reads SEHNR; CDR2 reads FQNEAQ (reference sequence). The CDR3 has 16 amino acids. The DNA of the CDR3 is TGTGCCAGCAGCCCTAGGAAAGGGGCCGGTACCACTGAAGCTTTCTTT. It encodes CASSPRKGAGTTEAFF.

For the CDR3, the DNA is TGTGCCACCAGCAGGACCCGGGGACTAGCGGGAGGCAATGAGCAGTTCTTC. Translating gives CATSRTRGLAGGNEQFF. The rearrangement uses TRBV15 and TRBJ2-1; 15 bases agree with TRBD2. V shed 3 bases and J 6 bases; nucleotides not matched to a gene: 6. The CDR3 is made up of 17 amino acids. The germline V gene has CDR1 LNHNV and CDR2 YYDKDF (reference sequence).

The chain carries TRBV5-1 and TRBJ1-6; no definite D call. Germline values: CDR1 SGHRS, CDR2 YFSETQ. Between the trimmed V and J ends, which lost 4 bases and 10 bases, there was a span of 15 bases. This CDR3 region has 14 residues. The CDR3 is CASSPGTIGSPLHF. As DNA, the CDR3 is TGCGCCAGCAGCCCTGGTACTATAGGCTCACCCCTCCACTTT. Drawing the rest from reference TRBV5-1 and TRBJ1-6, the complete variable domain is KAGVTQTPRYLIKTRGQQVTLSCSPISGHRSVSWYQQTPGQGLQFLFEYFSETQRNKGNFPGRFSGRQFSNSRSEMNVSTLELGDSALYLCASSPGTIGSPLHFGNGTRLTVT.

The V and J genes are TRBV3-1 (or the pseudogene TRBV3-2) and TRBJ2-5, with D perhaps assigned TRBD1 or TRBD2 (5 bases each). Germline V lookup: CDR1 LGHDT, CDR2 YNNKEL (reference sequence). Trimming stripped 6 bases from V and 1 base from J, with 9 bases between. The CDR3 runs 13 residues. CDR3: CASRTGTQETQYF. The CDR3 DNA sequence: TGTGCCAGCAGGACCGGGACCCAAGAGACCCAGTACTTC.

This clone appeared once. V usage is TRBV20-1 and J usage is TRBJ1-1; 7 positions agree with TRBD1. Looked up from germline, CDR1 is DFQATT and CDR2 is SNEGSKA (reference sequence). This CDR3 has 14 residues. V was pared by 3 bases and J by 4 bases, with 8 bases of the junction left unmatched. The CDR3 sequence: CSASPTGVPTEAFF. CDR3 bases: TGCAGTGCTAGTCCTACAGGGGTTCCCACTGAAGCTTTCTTT.

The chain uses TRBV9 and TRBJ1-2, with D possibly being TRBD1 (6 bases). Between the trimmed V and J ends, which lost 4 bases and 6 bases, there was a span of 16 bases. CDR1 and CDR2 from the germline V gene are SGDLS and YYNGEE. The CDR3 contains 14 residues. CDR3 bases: TGTGCCAGCAGCACCCGGGGGGGGGCACATGGCTACACCTTC. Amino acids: CASSTRGGAHGYTF.

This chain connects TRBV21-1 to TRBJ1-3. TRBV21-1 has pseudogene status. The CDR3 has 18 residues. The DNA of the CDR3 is TGTGCCAGCAGCAAAGTTTCGGGACCCTCTAACAGTTCGGCCACCATATATTTT. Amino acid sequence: CASSKVSGPSNSSATIYF.

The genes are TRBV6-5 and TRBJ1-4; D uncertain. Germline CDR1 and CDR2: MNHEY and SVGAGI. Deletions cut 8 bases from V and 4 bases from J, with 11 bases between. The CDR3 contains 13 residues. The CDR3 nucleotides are TGTGCCAGCCATATCGGGGATAATGAAAAACTGTTTTTT. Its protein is CASHIGDNEKLFF.